The T cell receptor beta chain described here comes from a study of T-cell memory formation after mild COVID-19. Study-wide findings and caveats: The authors left the SARS-CoV-2 specificity of second-wave clones peaking on day 37 unconfirmed.

With V trimmed by 4 bases and J by 2 bases, 7 bases remained unmatched. There are 16 residues in the CDR3. CDR1 and CDR2 (germline): MNHEY, SVGEGT. A remark on this clonotype: What it recognizes is unknown.

TCRdb fed the 5' RACE reads into MiXCR, producing one record per CDR3 protein. Found here are about 440,000 distinct CDR3 sequences, 15% to 20% of them singletons; the top ten hold more than 8%. The source material was PBMCs or a T cell subset sorted from them (not recorded which). The V call is TRBV6-2 or TRBV6-3, the J call TRBJ2-1; 8 nucleotides align to TRBD1. This receptor was identified in an adult woman who had mild COVID-19 (a few samples of this study predate the infection). Cell type and time point are not known. The DNA of the CDR3 is TGTGCCAGCAGTTCTCGAAAACAGGGGGCCTACAATGAGCAGTTCTTC. Protein: CASSSRKQGAYNEQFF.